This T cell receptor (beta chain) was documented in a study of graft-versus-host responses after intestinal transplantation. For the study at large: All of the recipients had induction that used anti-thymocyte globulin, then tacrolimus and steroids for approximately 3 years.

With regard to this clone: The antigen is undetermined.

General study results and limits: Circulating GvH clones peaking coincided with falling HvG clones soon after transplant. GvH clones occurred in recipient marrow; some first appeared in ileum or blood. Allograft clonal ratios (graft-versus-host to host-versus-graft) were high in patients who had graft-donor T cell macrochimerism.

Produced via immunoSEQ multiplex PCR; TCRdb's table is partial and in-frame only. The sample consists of about 73,000 clones, roughly 90% of them appearing once. Trimming removed 4 bases from V and 6 bases from J, with 14 bases in between. Per the germline V gene, CDR1 is SGDLS and CDR2 is YYNGEE. This CDR3 is 14 amino acids long. The sequence derives from a human donor who was the organ donor for an intestinal transplant. The specimen comprised unstimulated CD8+ T cells sorted from spleen or lymph node cells, sampled before transplant. The chain recombines TRBV9 with TRBJ2-1; no clear D. In DNA form, the CDR3 reads TGTGCCAGCAGCCAATCGGGTTTCGGCAATGAGCAGTTCTTC. This sequence encodes CASSQSGFGNEQFF.